This T cell receptor beta chain was recorded in a study of blood T cell repertoires in COVID-19. Study overall: COVID-19 samples collected from the United States, Italy and Spain covered acute and convalescent phases. Nucleic acid was either cDNA or gDNA, and it came from T cells, B-cell-depleted T cells, or PBMCs.

Germline lookup yields CDR1 ENHRY and CDR2 SYGVKD. This CDR3 region has 15 residues. V lost 5 bases to trimming and J lost 6 bases, with 14 bases between them. In the source study's methods: Estimated nucleated cell counts came from reference gene primer amplification. The protocol was immunoSEQ multiplex PCR, while the TCRdb copy is restricted to in-frame clones and leaves out a portion. V and J calls and clone size are copied from that table; D and trimming were computed from the DNA. The sample consists of about 190,000 clones, over 75% of them appearing once. The specimen sequenced was peripheral blood. This clonotype was obtained from a woman between 45 and 60 years old with acute or convalescent COVID-19. The J gene is TRBJ1-6, the V gene TRBV10-3; D might be TRBD1 (5 bases). This CDR3 reads CAISQNVDSNSPLHF. CDR3 nucleotides: TGTGCCATCAGTCAAAACGTCGACAGTAATTCACCCCTCCACTTT.